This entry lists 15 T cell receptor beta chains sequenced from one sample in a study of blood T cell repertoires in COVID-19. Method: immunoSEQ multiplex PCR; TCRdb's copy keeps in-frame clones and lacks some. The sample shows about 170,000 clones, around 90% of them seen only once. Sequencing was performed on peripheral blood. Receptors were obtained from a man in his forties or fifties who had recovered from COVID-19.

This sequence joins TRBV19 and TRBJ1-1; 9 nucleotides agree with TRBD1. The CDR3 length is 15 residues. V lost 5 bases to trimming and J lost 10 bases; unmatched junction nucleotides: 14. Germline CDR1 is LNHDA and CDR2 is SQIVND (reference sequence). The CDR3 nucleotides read TGTGCCAGTAGTCCCACCGGGACAGGGATGGTTGGAGCTTTCTTT. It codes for CASSPTGTGMVGAFF.

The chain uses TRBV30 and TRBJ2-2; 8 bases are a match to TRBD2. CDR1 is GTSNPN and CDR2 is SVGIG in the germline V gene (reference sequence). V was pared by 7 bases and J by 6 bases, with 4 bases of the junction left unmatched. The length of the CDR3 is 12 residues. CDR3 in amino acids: CASTSAAGELFF. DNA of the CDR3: TGTGCCTCGACTAGCGCAGCCGGGGAGCTGTTTTTT. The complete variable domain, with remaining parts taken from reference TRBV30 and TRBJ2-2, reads SQTIHQWPATLVQPVGSPLSLECTVEGTSNPNLYWYRQAAGRGLQLLFYSVGIGQISSEVPQNLSASRPQDRQFILSSKKLLLSDSGFYLCASTSAAGELFFGEGSRLTVL.

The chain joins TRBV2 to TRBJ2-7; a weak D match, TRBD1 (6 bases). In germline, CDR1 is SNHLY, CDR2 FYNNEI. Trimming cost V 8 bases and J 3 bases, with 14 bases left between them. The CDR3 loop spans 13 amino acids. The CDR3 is CASGLQGIYEQYF. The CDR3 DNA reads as TGTGCCAGCGGATTACAGGGTATCTACGAGCAGTACTTC.

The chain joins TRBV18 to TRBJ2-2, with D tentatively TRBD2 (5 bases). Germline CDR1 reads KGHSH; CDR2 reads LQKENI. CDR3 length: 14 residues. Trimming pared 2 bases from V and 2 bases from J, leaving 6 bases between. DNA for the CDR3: TGTGCCAGCTCACCATCGGGAAACACCGGGGAGCTGTTTTTT. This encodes CASSPSGNTGELFF.

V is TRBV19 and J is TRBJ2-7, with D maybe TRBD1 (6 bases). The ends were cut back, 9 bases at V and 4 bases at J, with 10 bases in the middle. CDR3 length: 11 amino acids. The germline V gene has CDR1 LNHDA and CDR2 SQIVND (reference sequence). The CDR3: CASSQGYEQYF. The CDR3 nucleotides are TGTGCCAGCTCACAGGGTTACGAGCAGTACTTC.

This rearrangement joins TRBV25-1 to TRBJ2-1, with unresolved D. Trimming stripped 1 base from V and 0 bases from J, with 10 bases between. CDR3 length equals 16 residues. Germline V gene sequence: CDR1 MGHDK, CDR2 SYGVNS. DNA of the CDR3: TGTGCCAGCAGTGAATCTGTGGTTAGCTCCTACAATGAGCAGTTCTTC. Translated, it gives CASSESVVSSYNEQFF.

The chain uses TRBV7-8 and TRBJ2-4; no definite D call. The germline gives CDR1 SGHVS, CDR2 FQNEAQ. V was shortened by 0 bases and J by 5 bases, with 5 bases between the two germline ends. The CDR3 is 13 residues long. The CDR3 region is CASSLAAENIQYF. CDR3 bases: TGTGCCAGCAGCTTAGCGGCAGAAAACATTCAGTACTTC.

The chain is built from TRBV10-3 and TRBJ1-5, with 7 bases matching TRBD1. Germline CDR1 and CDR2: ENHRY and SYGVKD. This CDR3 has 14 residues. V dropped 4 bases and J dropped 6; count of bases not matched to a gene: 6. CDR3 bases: TGTGCCATCAGTGGTTTCAGGGGGAGTCAGCCCCAGCATTTT. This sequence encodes CAISGFRGSQPQHF.

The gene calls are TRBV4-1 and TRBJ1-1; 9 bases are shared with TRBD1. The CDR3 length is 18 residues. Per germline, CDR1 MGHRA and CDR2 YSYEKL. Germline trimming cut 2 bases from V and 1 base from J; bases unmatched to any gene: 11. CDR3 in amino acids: CASSQPLRDRAPNTEAFF. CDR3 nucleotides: TGCGCCAGCAGCCAACCCCTGCGGGACAGGGCCCCGAACACTGAAGCTTTCTTT.

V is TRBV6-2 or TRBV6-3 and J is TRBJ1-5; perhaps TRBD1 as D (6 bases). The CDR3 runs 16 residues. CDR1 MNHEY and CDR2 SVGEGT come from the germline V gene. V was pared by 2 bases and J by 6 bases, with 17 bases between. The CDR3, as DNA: TGTGCCAGCAGTTACCCTACAGGGTCGGGTGCTCAGCCCCAGCATTTT. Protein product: CASSYPTGSGAQPQHF.

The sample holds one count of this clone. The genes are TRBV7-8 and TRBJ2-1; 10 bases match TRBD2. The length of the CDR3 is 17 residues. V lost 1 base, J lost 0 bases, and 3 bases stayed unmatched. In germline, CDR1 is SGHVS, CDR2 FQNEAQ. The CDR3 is CASSLDSSGSSYNEQFF. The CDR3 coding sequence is TGTGCCAGCAGCTTAGATTCTAGCGGGAGCTCCTACAATGAGCAGTTCTTC. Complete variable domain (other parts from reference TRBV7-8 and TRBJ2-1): GAGVSQSPRYKVAKRGQDVALRCDPISGHVSLFWYQQALGQGPEFLTYFQNEAQLDKSGLPSDRFFAERPEGSVSTLKIQRTQQEDSAVYLCASSLDSSGSSYNEQFFGPGTRLTVL.

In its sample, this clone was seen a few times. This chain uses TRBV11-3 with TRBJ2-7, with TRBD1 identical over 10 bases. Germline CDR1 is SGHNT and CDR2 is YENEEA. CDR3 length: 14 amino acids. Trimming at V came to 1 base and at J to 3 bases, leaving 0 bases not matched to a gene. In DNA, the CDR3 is TGTGCCAGCAGCTTAGGGGACAGGGGCTACGAGCAGTACTTC. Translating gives CASSLGDRGYEQYF.

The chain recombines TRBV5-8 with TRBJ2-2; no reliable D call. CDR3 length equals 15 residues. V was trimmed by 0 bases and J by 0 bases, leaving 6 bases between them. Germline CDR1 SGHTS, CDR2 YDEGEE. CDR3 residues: CASSLGRSNTGELFF. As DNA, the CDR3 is TGTGCCAGCAGCTTGGGCCGGTCGAACACCGGGGAGCTGTTTTTT. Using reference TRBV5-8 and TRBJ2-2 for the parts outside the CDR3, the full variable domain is EAGVTQSPTHLIKTRGQQATLRCSPISGHTSVYWYQQALGLGLQFLLWYDEGEERNRGNFPPRFSGRQFPNYSSELNVNALELEDSALYLCASSLGRSNTGELFFGEGSRLTVL.

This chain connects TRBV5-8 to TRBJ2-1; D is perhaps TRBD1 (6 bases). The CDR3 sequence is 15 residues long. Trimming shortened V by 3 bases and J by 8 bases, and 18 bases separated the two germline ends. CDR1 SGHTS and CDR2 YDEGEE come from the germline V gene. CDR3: CASSSGTWRWDEQFF. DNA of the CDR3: TGTGCCAGCAGCTCCGGGACATGGCGTTGGGATGAGCAGTTCTTC. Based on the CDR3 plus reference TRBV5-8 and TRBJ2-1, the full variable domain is EAGVTQSPTHLIKTRGQQATLRCSPISGHTSVYWYQQALGLGLQFLLWYDEGEERNRGNFPPRFSGRQFPNYSSELNVNALELEDSALYLCASSSGTWRWDEQFFGPGTRLTVL.

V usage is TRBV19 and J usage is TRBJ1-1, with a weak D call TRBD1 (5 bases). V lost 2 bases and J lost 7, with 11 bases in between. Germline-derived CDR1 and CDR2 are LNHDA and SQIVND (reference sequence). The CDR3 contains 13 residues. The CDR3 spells CASSIKGSGEAFF. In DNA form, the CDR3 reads TGTGCCAGTAGTATAAAGGGGTCGGGTGAAGCTTTCTTT.